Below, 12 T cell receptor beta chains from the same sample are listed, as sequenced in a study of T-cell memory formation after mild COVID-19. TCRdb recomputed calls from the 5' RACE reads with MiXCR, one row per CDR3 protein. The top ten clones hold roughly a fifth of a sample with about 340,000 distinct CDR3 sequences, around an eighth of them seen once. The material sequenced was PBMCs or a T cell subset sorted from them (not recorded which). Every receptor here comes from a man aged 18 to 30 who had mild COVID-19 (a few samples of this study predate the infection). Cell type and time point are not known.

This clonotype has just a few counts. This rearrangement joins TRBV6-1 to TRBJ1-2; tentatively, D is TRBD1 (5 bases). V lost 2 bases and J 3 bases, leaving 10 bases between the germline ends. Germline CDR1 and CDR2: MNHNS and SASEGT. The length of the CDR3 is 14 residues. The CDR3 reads CASSEFQGHYGYTF. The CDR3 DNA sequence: TGTGCCAGCAGTGAATTTCAGGGTCACTATGGCTACACCTTC.

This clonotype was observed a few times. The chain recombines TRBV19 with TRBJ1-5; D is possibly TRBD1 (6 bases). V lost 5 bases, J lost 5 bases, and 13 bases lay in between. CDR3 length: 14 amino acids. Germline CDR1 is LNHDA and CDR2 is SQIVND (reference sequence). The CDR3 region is CASSAPGVDQPQHF. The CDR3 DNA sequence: TGTGCCAGTAGTGCACCAGGGGTAGATCAGCCCCAGCATTTT.

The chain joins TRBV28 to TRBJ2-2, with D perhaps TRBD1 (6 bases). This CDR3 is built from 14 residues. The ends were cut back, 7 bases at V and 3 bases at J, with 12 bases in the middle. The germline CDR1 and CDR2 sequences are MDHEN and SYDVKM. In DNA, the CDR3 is TGTGCCAGCATTTGGGGGCCCTACACCGGGGAGCTGTTTTTT. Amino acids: CASIWGPYTGELFF.

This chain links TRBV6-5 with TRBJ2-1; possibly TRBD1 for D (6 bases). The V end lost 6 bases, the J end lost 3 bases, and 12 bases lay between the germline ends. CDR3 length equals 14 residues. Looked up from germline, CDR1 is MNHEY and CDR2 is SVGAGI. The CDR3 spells CASSRSTGYNEQFF. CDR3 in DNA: TGTGCCAGCAGCAGATCGACAGGCTACAATGAGCAGTTCTTC.

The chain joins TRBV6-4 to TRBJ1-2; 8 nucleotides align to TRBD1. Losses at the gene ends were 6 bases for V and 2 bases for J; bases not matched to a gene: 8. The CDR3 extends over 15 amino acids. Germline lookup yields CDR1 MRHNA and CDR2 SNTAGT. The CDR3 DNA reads TGTGCCAGCAGCCCCTCCCAGGGGGCCAACTATGGCTACACCTTC. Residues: CASSPSQGANYGYTF.

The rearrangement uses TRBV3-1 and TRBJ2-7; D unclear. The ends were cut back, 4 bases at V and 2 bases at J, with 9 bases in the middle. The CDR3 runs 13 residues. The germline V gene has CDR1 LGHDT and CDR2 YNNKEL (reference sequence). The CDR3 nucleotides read TGTGCCAGCAGCCTTTTCAGAGCCTACGAGCAGTACTTC. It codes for CASSLFRAYEQYF.

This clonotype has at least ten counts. The chain's CDR3 is CSARRGNQPQHF. CDR3 DNA sequence: TGCAGTGCCCGACGGGGCAATCAGCCCCAGCATTTT. V gene TRBV20-1 combines with J gene TRBJ1-5, with D hard to call. CDR3 length: 12 amino acids. Germline CDR1 is DFQATT and CDR2 is SNEGSKA (reference sequence). Trimming pared 6 bases from V and 2 bases from J, leaving 8 bases between.

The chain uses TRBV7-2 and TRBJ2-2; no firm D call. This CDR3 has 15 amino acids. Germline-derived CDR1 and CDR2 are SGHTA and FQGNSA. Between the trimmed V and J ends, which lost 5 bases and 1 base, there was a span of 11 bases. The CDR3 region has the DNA TGTGCCAGCAGCCAGCAGACCGAGAACACCGGGGAGCTGTTTTTT. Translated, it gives CASSQQTENTGELFF.

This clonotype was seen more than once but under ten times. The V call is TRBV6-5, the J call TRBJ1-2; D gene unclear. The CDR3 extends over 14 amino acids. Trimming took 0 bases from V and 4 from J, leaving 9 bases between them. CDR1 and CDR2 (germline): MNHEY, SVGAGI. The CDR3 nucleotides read TGTGCCAGCAGTTACTCGGGCGGAGTCTATGGCTACACCTTC. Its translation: CASSYSGGVYGYTF.

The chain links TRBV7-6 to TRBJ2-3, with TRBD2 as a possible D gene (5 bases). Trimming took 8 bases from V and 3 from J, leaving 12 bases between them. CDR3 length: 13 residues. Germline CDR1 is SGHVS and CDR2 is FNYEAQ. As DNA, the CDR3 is TGTGCCAGCGGCCGGACTGCGACAGATACGCAGTATTTT. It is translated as CASGRTATDTQYF.

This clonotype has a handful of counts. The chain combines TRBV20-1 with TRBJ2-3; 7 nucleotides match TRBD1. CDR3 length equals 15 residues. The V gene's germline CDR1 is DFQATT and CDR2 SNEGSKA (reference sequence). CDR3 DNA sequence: TGCAGCGTAAGGGGGCGGCTAGGTTTCACAGATACGCAGTATTTT. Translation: CSVRGRLGFTDTQYF.

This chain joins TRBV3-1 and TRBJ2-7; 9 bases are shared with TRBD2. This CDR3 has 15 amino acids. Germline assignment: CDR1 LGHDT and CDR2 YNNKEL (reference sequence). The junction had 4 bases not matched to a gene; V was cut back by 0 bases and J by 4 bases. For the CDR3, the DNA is TGTGCCAGCAGCCAAGAGGGACTAGCCAGGTACGAGCAGTACTTC. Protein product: CASSQEGLARYEQYF.